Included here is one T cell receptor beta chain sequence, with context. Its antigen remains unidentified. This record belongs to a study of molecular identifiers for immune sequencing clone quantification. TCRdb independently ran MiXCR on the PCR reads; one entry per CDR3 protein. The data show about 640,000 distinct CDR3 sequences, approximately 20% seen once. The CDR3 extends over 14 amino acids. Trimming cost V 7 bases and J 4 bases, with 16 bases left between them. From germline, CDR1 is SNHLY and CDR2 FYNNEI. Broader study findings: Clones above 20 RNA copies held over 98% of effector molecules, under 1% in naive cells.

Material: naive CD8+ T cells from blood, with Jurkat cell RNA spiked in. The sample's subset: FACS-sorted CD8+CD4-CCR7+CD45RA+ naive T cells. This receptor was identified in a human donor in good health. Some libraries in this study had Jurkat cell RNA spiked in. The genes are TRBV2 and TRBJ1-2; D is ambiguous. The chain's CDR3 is CASNVLPGAYGYTF. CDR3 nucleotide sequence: TGTGCCAGCAACGTGCTCCCGGGAGCCTATGGCTACACCTTC.